This T cell receptor beta chain was found in a study of T-cell memory formation after mild COVID-19. Study-level information: Most TCR clusters belonged to a single donor.

Concerning this clonotype: The antigen is not known.

CDR3 length: 15 amino acids. The germline CDR1 and CDR2 sequences are SGHRS and YFSETQ. V was cut by 0 bases and J by 2 bases, with 11 bases left in between. Study observations and caveats: Certain responding clones were present in pre-infection memory, suggesting participation of cross-reactive memory. Contracting CD4+ clones lay largely in CM and EM, with CD8+ ones residing in EMRA.

A 5'RACE reaction primed in the constant segment made cDNA libraries of TCR alpha and TCR beta, and these carried sample barcodes and UMIs. Via MiXCR, TCRdb re-called the 5' RACE reads, giving one row per CDR3 protein. This table has roughly 150,000 distinct CDR3 sequences, more than 14% appearing once. The chain employs TRBV5-1 and TRBJ2-5, with a tentative D call TRBD2 (7 bases). The sequencing input was PBMCs or a T cell subset sorted from them (not recorded which). This TCR was recovered from an adult woman who had mild COVID-19 (a few samples of this study predate the infection). Cell type and time point are not known. The CDR3 DNA sequence: TGCGCCAGCAGCTTGGTGGCGGGGGCGCAAGAGACCCAGTACTTC. The encoded protein is CASSLVAGAQETQYF.